The 27 T cell receptor beta chains reported below all come from one sample, sequenced in a study of blood T cell repertoires in COVID-19. Repertoires were generated with immunoSEQ multiplex PCR, while TCRdb's copy carries only in-frame clones and drops some. The sample holds about 390,000 clones, about 87% seen once. Sequenced material: PBMCs or T cells enriched from blood (not recorded which). The receptors originated from a woman between 50 and 59 years old who had recovered from COVID-19.

This chain connects TRBV6-2 or TRBV6-3 to TRBJ1-2; D remains unclear. V was shortened by 2 bases and J by 4 bases, with 8 bases between the two germline ends. Per the germline V gene, CDR1 is MNHEY and CDR2 is SVGEGT. This CDR3 is 13 amino acids long. The CDR3 sequence: CASSYRYSYGYTF. CDR3 coding DNA: TGTGCCAGCAGTTACCGTTATTCCTATGGCTACACCTTC.

This chain joins TRBV6-5 and TRBJ1-3, with D uncertain. With 0 bases removed from V and 8 bases from J, the gap between germline ends came to 14 bases. CDR1 is MNHEY and CDR2 is SVGAGI in the germline V gene. The CDR3 has 15 amino acids. For the CDR3, the DNA is TGTGCCAGCAGTTACTCCGACGGAGTTGGGTACACCATATATTTT. Amino acid sequence: CASSYSDGVGYTIYF.

This sequence joins TRBV2 and TRBJ2-5, with unresolved D. V was pared by 2 bases and J by 4 bases, with 5 bases between. From germline, CDR1 is SNHLY and CDR2 FYNNEI. This CDR3 region has 12 residues. The CDR3 loop reads CASSESLETQYF. In DNA form, the CDR3 reads TGTGCCAGCAGTGAAAGCTTAGAGACCCAGTACTTC.

This CDR3 is CASSLSYPTGELFF. The CDR3 DNA reads as TGTGCCAGCAGCTTATCTTATCCCACCGGGGAGCTGTTTTTT. The V and J genes are TRBV7-3 and TRBJ2-2, with D hard to call. Looked up from germline, CDR1 is SGHTA and CDR2 is FQGTGA. CDR3 size: 14 residues. Trimming removed 2 bases from V and 4 bases from J, with 8 bases in between.

The chain combines TRBV28 with TRBJ2-5, with 12 bases fitting TRBD2. This CDR3 region has 17 residues. Trimming cost V 3 bases and J 5 bases; bases outside gene matches: 10. Per the germline V gene, CDR1 is MDHEN and CDR2 is SYDVKM. As DNA, the CDR3 is TGTGCCAGCAGTTTGGTTCGACTAGCGGGGGTTGGGGAGACCCAGTACTTC. It is translated as CASSLVRLAGVGETQYF.

The chain is built from TRBV13 and TRBJ1-1; no reliable D call. This CDR3 is built from 16 residues. V was pared by 2 bases and J by 1 base, with 14 bases between. CDR1 and CDR2 from the germline V gene are PRHDT and FYEKMQ (reference sequence). Written as DNA, the CDR3 is TGTGCCAGCAGCTTATTTCCACTGCCCACGAACACTGAAGCTTTCTTT. It is translated as CASSLFPLPTNTEAFF.

The genes are TRBV9 and TRBJ1-3, with D unclear. V lost 2 bases and J 4 bases, leaving 7 bases between the germline ends. The CDR3 runs to 13 residues. Germline V gene data show CDR1 as SGDLS and CDR2 as YYNGEE. The CDR3 nucleotides are TGTGCCAGCAGCGTTACCACAGGAAACACCATATATTTT. Protein sequence: CASSVTTGNTIYF.

CDR3 residues: CASSPPPTDPNEQFF. As DNA, the CDR3 is TGTGCCAGCAGTCCGCCACCGACAGACCCCAATGAGCAGTTCTTC. V and J are TRBV27 and TRBJ2-1, with a weak D call TRBD1 (5 bases). The V gene's germline CDR1 is MNHEY and CDR2 SMNVEV (reference sequence). This CDR3 is built from 15 residues. Trimming removed 5 bases from V and 6 bases from J, with 17 bases in between.

J is TRBJ1-2 and V is TRBV7-9, with D perhaps matching TRBD1 (6 bases). From germline, CDR1 is SEHNR and CDR2 FQNEAQ (reference sequence). CDR3 length: 12 residues. As DNA, the CDR3 is TGTGCTTTGGGGGCTTATGGCTATGGCTACACCTTC. Its protein is CALGAYGYGYTF.

This chain uses TRBV6-6 with TRBJ1-2; D is possibly TRBD1 (5 bases). CDR3 size: 16 residues. Between the trimmed V and J ends, which lost 3 bases and 4 bases, there was a span of 18 bases. Germline CDR1 and CDR2: MNHNY and SVGAGI (reference sequence). As DNA, the CDR3 is TGTGCCAGCAGTTATTTACTACCAACGGGGGGCTATGGCTACACCTTC. This sequence encodes CASSYLLPTGGYGYTF.

The chain recombines TRBV19 with TRBJ2-5; possible D gene TRBD1, 6 bases. In germline, CDR1 is LNHDA, CDR2 SQIVND (reference sequence). The CDR3 is 17 amino acids. Trimming pared 3 bases from V and 5 bases from J, leaving 22 bases between. The CDR3 loop is CASSIVGQGLGSETQYF. The DNA of the CDR3 is TGTGCCAGTAGTATTGTTGGCCAGGGGTTAGGCTCGGAGACCCAGTACTTC. The full variable domain, in which reference TRBV19 and TRBJ2-5 provide the parts outside the CDR3, is DGGITQSPKYLFRKEGQNVTLSCEQNLNHDAMYWYRQDPGQGLRLIYYSQIVNDFQKGDIAEGYSVSREKKESFPLTVTSAQKNPTAFYLCASSIVGQGLGSETQYFGPGTRLLVL.

The gene calls are TRBV15 and TRBJ1-5; D unresolved. This CDR3 contains 11 residues. Trimming cost V 5 bases and J 13 bases, with 12 bases left between them. Germline V gene data show CDR1 as LNHNV and CDR2 as YYDKDF (reference sequence). The CDR3 nucleotides read TGTGCCACCAGCGGAGGGCTGGTTCAGCATTTT. Its protein is CATSGGLVQHF.

The chain employs TRBV1 and TRBJ2-3; the D call TRBD2 from the table was never checked on the DNA. TRBV1 is deemed a pseudogene. The CDR3 sequence is 15 residues long. The CDR3 loop is CTSSQVPNSTDTQYF. The DNA for the CDR3 is TGCACCAGCAGCCAGGTCCCTAACAGCACAGATACGCAGTATTTT.

The gene calls are TRBV28 and TRBJ1-2; TRBD1 matches 8 bases. The ends lost 5 bases at V and 8 bases at J; junction bases unmatched: 10. Germline V gives CDR1 MDHEN, CDR2 SYDVKM. This CDR3 has 14 amino acids. The CDR3 protein is CASSLGTGGQGYTF. CDR3 nucleotides: TGTGCCAGCAGTCTTGGGACAGGAGGACAAGGCTACACCTTC.

This clone is a singleton in its sample. The CDR3, as DNA: TGCGCCAGCCAGAGGGACAGGAATGAAAAACTGTTTTTT. It is translated as CASQRDRNEKLFF. The gene calls are TRBV5-1 and TRBJ1-4, with 8 bases identical to TRBD1. CDR3 length equals 13 residues. Germline CDR1 and CDR2: SGHRS and YFSETQ. Trimming removed 7 bases from V and 5 bases from J; junction bases left unmatched: 4.

The rearrangement uses TRBV28 and TRBJ1-2; 7 bases agree with TRBD1. With 5 bases clipped from V and 2 bases from J, the junction kept 8 bases outside the gene matches. The CDR3 covers 15 residues. Germline values: CDR1 MDHEN, CDR2 SYDVKM. CDR3 DNA sequence: TGTGCCAGCAGTACCACGACAGGGCTCAACTATGGCTACACCTTC. Its protein is CASSTTTGLNYGYTF.

The V and J genes are TRBV28 and TRBJ2-6; the D gene is possibly TRBD1 (6 bases). CDR3 length: 13 amino acids. The germline CDR1 and CDR2 sequences are MDHEN and SYDVKM. V was clipped by 5 bases and J by 4 bases, with 6 bases between them. The chain's CDR3 is CASSTGGANVLTF. CDR3 nucleotide sequence: TGTGCCAGCAGTACAGGGGGGGCCAACGTCCTGACTTTC.

The chain joins TRBV5-1 to TRBJ2-2; unclear D gene. This CDR3 spans 15 amino acids. The germline gives CDR1 SGHRS, CDR2 YFSETQ. The V end was cut by 0 bases, the J end by 2 bases, with 8 bases between. CDR3: CASSLGPINTGELFF. In DNA, the CDR3 is TGCGCCAGCAGCTTGGGGCCCATAAACACCGGGGAGCTGTTTTTT. Using reference TRBV5-1 and TRBJ2-2 for the parts outside the CDR3, the full variable domain is KAGVTQTPRYLIKTRGQQVTLSCSPISGHRSVSWYQQTPGQGLQFLFEYFSETQRNKGNFPGRFSGRQFSNSRSEMNVSTLELGDSALYLCASSLGPINTGELFFGEGSRLTVL.

The rearrangement links TRBV7-9 to TRBJ2-1, with D possibly matching TRBD1 (5 bases). The CDR3 runs to 15 residues. V lost 5 bases and J 5 bases, leaving 16 bases between the germline ends. From germline, CDR1 is SEHNR and CDR2 FQNEAQ (reference sequence). The CDR3 here is CASSPRRQGNNEQFF. For the CDR3, the DNA is TGTGCCAGCAGCCCCCGGCGGCAGGGAAACAATGAGCAGTTCTTC.

The V call is TRBV6-5, the J call TRBJ1-2, with D possibly TRBD1 on 6 matching bases. The CDR3 has 15 amino acids. The germline CDR1 and CDR2 sequences are MNHEY and SVGAGI. The V end lost 7 bases, the J end lost 7 bases, and 22 bases lay between the germline ends. The CDR3 spells CASKGAGGAYGGYTF. CDR3 in DNA: TGTGCCAGCAAGGGTGCTGGGGGGGCATACGGTGGCTACACCTTC.

The V gene is TRBV7-2, the J gene TRBJ1-5; perhaps TRBD1 as D (5 bases). This CDR3 has 13 amino acids. With 5 bases removed from V and 4 bases from J, the gap between germline ends came to 9 bases. Germline lookup yields CDR1 SGHTA and CDR2 FQGNSA. The CDR3, as DNA: TGTGCCAGCAGCATGACAGATAATCAGCCCCAGCATTTT. It specifies CASSMTDNQPQHF.

The J gene is TRBJ1-1, the V gene TRBV12-5; 7 nucleotides agree with TRBD1. The CDR3 is 15 amino acids. The germline V gene has CDR1 LGHNT and CDR2 FRNRAP. After removal of 8 bases from V and 0 bases from J, the junction contained 9 bases not matched to a gene. The CDR3 spells CASLPRQGLNTEAFF. The CDR3 DNA reads as TGTGCTAGTTTACCCCGACAGGGTCTGAACACTGAAGCTTTCTTT.

The chain is built from TRBV2 and TRBJ2-5, with 8 nucleotides matching TRBD2. Germline V gives CDR1 SNHLY, CDR2 FYNNEI. The CDR3 is made up of 14 amino acids. V lost 3 bases and J lost 2; bases outside the gene matches: 2. CDR3 DNA: TGTGCCAGCAGTGATCGCGGGGGGCAAGAGACCCAGTACTTC. This translates into CASSDRGGQETQYF.

The chain uses TRBV12-3 or TRBV12-4 and TRBJ2-2; unclear D gene. The CDR3 covers 12 residues. The V end was cut by 6 bases, the J end by 1 base, with 3 bases between. CDR3 in amino acids: CASSGNTGELFF. As DNA, the CDR3 is TGTGCCAGCAGCGGGAACACCGGGGAGCTGTTTTTT.

This clone was recorded a few times. The rearrangement links TRBV19 to TRBJ1-5; 9 bases agree with TRBD1. CDR3 length equals 17 residues. After removal of 5 bases from V and 2 bases from J, the junction contained 10 bases not matched to a gene. Per germline, CDR1 LNHDA and CDR2 SQIVND (reference sequence). The CDR3: CASSRGTGFSGNQPQHF. DNA for the CDR3: TGTGCCAGTAGTCGCGGGACAGGGTTTTCGGGCAATCAGCCCCAGCATTTT.

The chain joins TRBV30 to TRBJ1-1; D may be TRBD1 (6 bases). The CDR3 runs to 15 residues. Trimming stripped 1 base from V and 5 bases from J, with 17 bases between. The germline CDR1 and CDR2 sequences are GTSNPN and SVGIG (reference sequence). The CDR3 DNA follows: TGTGCCTGGAGTGCAATTGGCAGGGGACCGACTGAAGCTTTCTTT. Translating it yields CAWSAIGRGPTEAFF.

This chain connects TRBV6-1 to TRBJ2-7; 11 bases are a match to TRBD1. From germline, CDR1 is MNHNS and CDR2 SASEGT. With V trimmed by 1 base and J by 5 bases, 4 bases remained unmatched. The CDR3 extends over 15 amino acids. The CDR3 sequence is CASSEVGTGGDEQYF. In DNA, the CDR3 is TGTGCCAGCAGTGAAGTAGGGACAGGGGGTGACGAGCAGTACTTC.